This T cell receptor beta chain was observed in a study of CD8 T cells in Susac syndrome. There are 14 residues in the CDR3. The germline CDR1 and CDR2 sequences are SGDLS and YYNGEE. With 0 bases removed from V and 3 bases from J, the gap between germline ends came to 8 bases. The authors reverse transcribed roughly 0.5 to 1 ug RNA with random hexamers. TCRdb re-derived calls from the immunoSEQ multiplex PCR reads in MiXCR, one entry per CDR3 protein. Among about 84,000 distinct CDR3 sequences listed, 80% to 95% were seen once. This receptor was taken from a human donor in good health. The sample taken for sequencing was CD8+ T cells from PBMCs. This sequence joins TRBV9 and TRBJ2-3, with D possibly being TRBD1 (6 bases). The CDR3 region is CASSVDRVTDTQYF. CDR3 coding DNA: TGTGCCAGCAGCGTAGACAGGGTAACAGATACGCAGTATTTT.